The 23 T cell receptor beta chains in this list originate from one sample, sequenced in a study of memory CD4+ T cells and cytomegalovirus serostatus. Single viable CD3+CD4+CD8-CD45RO+ cells were sorted as the memory CD4+ T cells. Clones were read by immunoSEQ multiplex PCR, and TCRdb kept only the in-frame ones, dropping some. The sample yields about 57,000 clones, around 85% seen once. The sequenced sample was memory CD4+ T cells from blood. Receptor source: an adult in good health and CMV-seronegative.

The chain employs TRBV28 and TRBJ2-7, with 7 bases fitting TRBD2. Germline values: CDR1 MDHEN, CDR2 SYDVKM. J gave up 2 bases and V 3 bases, and 10 bases lay outside the gene matches. The CDR3 totals 16 residues. The CDR3 is CASSFNLAVLAYEQYF. The CDR3 DNA reads TGTGCCAGCAGTTTCAATCTAGCGGTCTTAGCCTACGAGCAGTACTTC.

The chain uses TRBV7-3 and TRBJ2-2, with TRBD1 matching 7 bases. Germline V gene sequence: CDR1 SGHTA, CDR2 FQGTGA. The trim removed 4 bases at V and 5 bases at J, leaving 4 bases unmatched. CDR3 length equals 14 residues. The CDR3 nucleotides are TGTGCCAGCAGCTCACAGGGGTTTACCGGGGAGCTGTTTTTT. Its protein is CASSSQGFTGELFF.

This clone was picked up one time. The chain couples TRBV9 to TRBJ2-7; 10 bases line up with TRBD2. Germline V gene lookup returns CDR1 SGDLS and CDR2 YYNGEE. This CDR3 spans 14 amino acids. V gave up 1 base and J gave up 2 bases; unmatched junction bases: 0. In DNA, the CDR3 is TGTGCCAGCAGCGTAACTAGCGGGGCCTACGAGCAGTACTTC. This translates into CASSVTSGAYEQYF.

This chain connects TRBV29-1 to TRBJ2-5, with a weak D call TRBD2 (5 bases). From germline, CDR1 is SQVTM and CDR2 ANQGSEA. The germline V and J ends were trimmed by 5 bases and 2 bases, with 12 bases remaining between them. The CDR3 covers 13 residues. The CDR3 sequence: CSVLLTGQETQYF. The CDR3 DNA reads as TGCAGCGTTCTCCTAACGGGACAAGAGACCCAGTACTTC. Together with reference TRBV29-1 and TRBJ2-5, the CDR3 gives the full variable domain: SAVISQKPSRDICQRGTSLTIQCQVDSQVTMMFWYRQQPGQSLTLIATANQGSEATYESGFVIDKFPISRPNLTFSTLTVSNMSPEDSSIYLCSVLLTGQETQYFGPGTRLLVL.

This sequence joins TRBV5-6 and TRBJ1-2; D uncertain. V was pared by 0 bases and J by 8 bases, with 14 bases between. Germline V lookup: CDR1 SGHDT, CDR2 YYEEEE. The CDR3 runs to 14 residues. CDR3 residues: CASSLGQPGRGYTF. CDR3 in DNA: TGTGCCAGCAGCTTGGGGCAGCCAGGCAGAGGCTACACCTTC.

In DNA form, the CDR3 reads TGCGCCAGCAGCTTTGCCAGAAACACCGGGGAGCTGTTTTTT. This gives the protein CASSFARNTGELFF. This sequence joins TRBV10-1 and TRBJ2-2, with no clear D. Trimming left V 6 bases short and J 2 bases short, with 10 bases between. The CDR3 runs 14 residues. Germline values: CDR1 WNHNN, CDR2 SYGVQD (reference sequence).

The V call is TRBV18, the J call TRBJ2-7, with 7 bases lining up with TRBD1. The V and J ends lost 6 bases and 4 bases, in that order; junction bases with no gene match: 6. CDR1 is KGHSH, CDR2 LQKENI, per germline. The CDR3 length is 13 residues. CDR3 in DNA: TGTGCCAGCTCCGGGGACAGAGCTTACGAGCAGTACTTC. As protein: CASSGDRAYEQYF. Variable domain in full (rest from reference TRBV18 and TRBJ2-7): NAGVMQNPRHLVRRRGQEARLRCSPMKGHSHVYWYRQLPEEGLKFMVYLQKENIIDESGMPKERFSAEFPKEGPSILRIQQVVRGDSAAYFCASSGDRAYEQYFGPGTRLTVT.

The CDR3 region has the DNA TGTGCTAGTGGTTTGGACACCCGGCGGGCTGAAGCTTTCTTT. Amino acid sequence: CASGLDTRRAEAFF. This chain links TRBV12-5 with TRBJ1-1; D remains unclear. Trimming took 1 base from V and 6 from J, leaving 12 bases between them. Germline assignment: CDR1 LGHNT and CDR2 FRNRAP. CDR3 size: 14 residues.

The chain recombines TRBV20-1 with TRBJ2-1; D uncertain. The V end lost 5 bases, the J end lost 8 bases, and 10 bases lay between the germline ends. The V gene's germline CDR1 is DFQATT and CDR2 SNEGSKA (reference sequence). This CDR3 has 11 amino acids. The CDR3 DNA follows: TGCAGTGCTCAGGTGTATTATGAGCAGTTCTTC. Translation: CSAQVYYEQFF.

This rearrangement joins TRBV27 to TRBJ1-1, with no clear D. CDR1 and CDR2 from the germline V gene are MNHEY and SMNVEV (reference sequence). Trimming took 2 bases from V and 1 from J, leaving 20 bases between them. The CDR3 has 18 amino acids. CDR3 DNA: TGTGCCAGCAGTTTAGTTAATCTGGGATGGGGAACGAACACTGAAGCTTTCTTT. Translated: CASSLVNLGWGTNTEAFF.

The chain carries TRBV19 and TRBJ1-2; tentative D call: TRBD1 (5 bases). The germline gives CDR1 LNHDA, CDR2 SQIVND (reference sequence). The CDR3 covers 15 residues. V lost 4 bases to trimming and J lost 4 bases, with 16 bases between them. DNA for the CDR3: TGTGCCAGTAGTACCGAGGGATTGGGGGTCTATGGCTACACCTTC. Amino acids: CASSTEGLGVYGYTF.

This clone has just one count. The CDR3 region is CASSLRGTSYNEQFF. The CDR3 DNA follows: TGTGCCAGCAGCTTAAGGGGAACCTCCTACAATGAGCAGTTCTTC. The genes are TRBV7-9 and TRBJ2-1, with D possibly being TRBD1 (5 bases). Between the trimmed V and J ends, which lost 2 bases and 0 bases, there was a span of 8 bases. The CDR3 runs 15 residues. The germline CDR1 and CDR2 sequences are SEHNR and FQNEAQ (reference sequence).

The rearrangement links TRBV5-1 to TRBJ2-1, with TRBD2 matching 10 bases. The CDR3 runs 13 residues. V shed 3 bases and J 10 bases; nucleotides not matched to a gene: 4. Germline assignment: CDR1 SGHRS and CDR2 YFSETQ. The CDR3 loop reads CASSSGLASEQFF. CDR3 DNA: TGCGCCAGCAGCTCGGGACTAGCGTCCGAGCAGTTCTTC.

The count of this clone is one. The chain carries TRBV30 and TRBJ2-2; a weak D match, TRBD2 (6 bases). Germline CDR1 is GTSNPN and CDR2 is SVGIG (reference sequence). The CDR3 is 12 residues long. The V gene lost 3 bases and the J gene lost 5 bases, with 7 bases spanning the gap. The CDR3 DNA reads TGTGCCTGGAGGGGGGGAACCGGGGAGCTGTTTTTT. Amino acids: CAWRGGTGELFF. The full variable domain, its missing parts supplied by reference TRBV30 and TRBJ2-2, is SQTIHQWPATLVQPVGSPLSLECTVEGTSNPNLYWYRQAAGRGLQLLFYSVGIGQISSEVPQNLSASRPQDRQFILSSKKLLLSDSGFYLCAWRGGTGELFFGEGSRLTVL.

J is TRBJ2-4 and V is TRBV7-2, with D perhaps assigned TRBD1 or TRBD2 (6 bases each). CDR1 and CDR2 (germline): SGHTA, FQGNSA. V was trimmed by 2 bases and J by 9 bases, leaving 11 bases between them. This CDR3 has 13 amino acids. CDR3 sequence: CASSLPKGGIQYF. CDR3 nucleotides: TGTGCCAGCAGCTTACCCAAGGGGGGCATTCAGTACTTC.

The rearrangement joins TRBV4-1 to TRBJ1-1; 10 bases align to TRBD1. Germline V gene lookup returns CDR1 MGHRA and CDR2 YSYEKL. The CDR3 is 15 amino acids. V dropped 4 bases and J dropped 9; count of bases not matched to a gene: 11. The CDR3 DNA sequence: TGCGCCAGCAGCCCCTCTACCGGGACAGGGGAGAAAGCTTTCTTT. This translates into CASSPSTGTGEKAFF.

The rearrangement uses TRBV5-4 and TRBJ2-2; D assignment may be TRBD1 or TRBD2 (6 bases each). This CDR3 has 14 amino acids. V gave up 4 bases and J gave up 6 bases, with 13 bases separating them. Germline CDR1 and CDR2: SGHNT and YYREEE (reference sequence). CDR3 residues: CASSDPRGAGELFF. The DNA of the CDR3 is TGTGCCAGCAGCGACCCAAGGGGGGCCGGGGAGCTGTTTTTT.

This chain connects TRBV20-1 to TRBJ2-1; D is possibly TRBD1 or TRBD2 (5 bases each). Germline V CDR1 and CDR2: DFQATT, SNEGSKA (reference sequence). The V end lost 3 bases, the J end lost 13 bases, and 13 bases lay between the germline ends. The CDR3 consists of 11 residues. The CDR3 coding sequence is TGCAGTGCTAGGGGTGGGGGTCCCCAGTTCTTC. Translated: CSARGGGPQFF.

In DNA, the CDR3 is TGTGCCAGCAGCCCCCAGGGAGGCCCCAATCAGCCCCAGCATTTT. It yields the protein CASSPQGGPNQPQHF. The genes are TRBV7-8 and TRBJ1-5; D possibly corresponds to TRBD1 (5 bases). Germline values: CDR1 SGHVS, CDR2 FQNEAQ. V dropped 5 bases and J dropped 3 bases, with 14 bases sitting between them. This CDR3 is 15 amino acids long.

The gene calls are TRBV5-5 and TRBJ2-2; TRBD1 agrees at 9 bases. Trimming cost V 3 bases and J 3 bases; bases outside gene matches: 9. Germline V gene lookup returns CDR1 SGHKS and CDR2 YYEKEE (reference sequence). The CDR3 is 17 amino acids. This CDR3 is CASSWTGVNFDTGELFF. Here the CDR3 DNA reads TGTGCCAGCAGCTGGACAGGGGTAAATTTTGACACCGGGGAGCTGTTTTTT. Full variable domain (missing parts from reference TRBV5-5 and TRBJ2-2): DAGVTQSPTHLIKTRGQQVTLRCSPISGHKSVSWYQQVLGQGPQFIFQYYEKEERGRGNFPDRFSARQFPNYSSELNVNALLLGDSALYLCASSWTGVNFDTGELFFGEGSRLTVL.

The CDR3 bases are TGTGCCAGCCAGACAGGGGAAGGGTACGGGGAGCTGTTTTTT. Translated, it gives CASQTGEGYGELFF. The chain employs TRBV2 and TRBJ2-2; 8 bases align to TRBD1. CDR1 and CDR2 from the germline V gene are SNHLY and FYNNEI. Losses at the gene ends were 8 bases for V and 7 bases for J; bases not matched to a gene: 9. The CDR3 has 14 residues.

V gene TRBV5-1 combines with J gene TRBJ2-3; no reliable D call. The CDR3 sequence is 12 residues long. CDR1 and CDR2 from the germline V gene are SGHRS and YFSETQ. Between the trimmed V and J ends, which lost 3 bases and 3 bases, there was a span of 5 bases. CDR3 residues: CASSSLTDTQYF. As DNA, the CDR3 is TGCGCCAGCAGCTCTCTTACAGATACGCAGTATTTT.

V and J are TRBV5-1 and TRBJ1-1; D ambiguous. Germline V lookup: CDR1 SGHRS, CDR2 YFSETQ. The CDR3 has 14 amino acids. V shed 2 bases and J shed 6 bases, with 14 bases lying between them. This CDR3 reads CASSFGPRAPEAFF. The CDR3 nucleotides read TGCGCCAGCAGCTTTGGTCCCCGGGCACCTGAAGCTTTCTTT. Using reference TRBV5-1 and TRBJ1-1 for the parts outside the CDR3, the full variable domain is KAGVTQTPRYLIKTRGQQVTLSCSPISGHRSVSWYQQTPGQGLQFLFEYFSETQRNKGNFPGRFSGRQFSNSRSEMNVSTLELGDSALYLCASSFGPRAPEAFFGQGTRLTVV.